Listed below are T cell receptor beta chains from one sample, sequenced in a study of T cells in Graves' hyperthyroidism and ophthalmopathy. Via MiXCR, TCRdb re-called the multiplex PCR reads, giving one row per CDR3 protein. The repertoire holds 460,000 or so distinct CDR3 sequences, over 13% seen once, with about a sixth in the top ten. The sample comprised blood. The receptors were sampled from a woman younger than 35 with Graves' hyperthyroidism. CDR3s include the opening cysteine and the closing phenylalanine or tryptophan. Each record gives: V gene, J gene, clone size, D gene, CDR3 DNA, CDR3 protein. D genes are given only for firm matches. Size tells how often a clone was seen (once, few, many) or the class of an expanded clone, and some rows leave it out.

v_call: TRBV24-1; j_call: TRBJ1-5; clone_size: few; d_call: .; cdr3_nt: TGTGCCACCAGTGAGAGGGGCCGGGGGCCCCAGCATTTT; cdr3_aa: CATSERGRGPQHF
v_call: TRBV7-6; j_call: TRBJ2-2; clone_size: .; d_call: .; cdr3_nt: TGTGCCAGCAGCCTTCGAACAGGGTCGGGAGACACCGGGGAGCTGTTTTTT; cdr3_aa: CASSLRTGSGDTGELFF
v_call: TRBV27; j_call: TRBJ2-7; clone_size: many; d_call: TRBD1; cdr3_nt: TGTGCCAGCAGTTCAGGGACAGGGAAGGACGAGCAGTACTTC; cdr3_aa: CASSSGTGKDEQYF
v_call: TRBV19; j_call: TRBJ1-1; clone_size: many; d_call: .; cdr3_nt: TGTGCCAGTAGCGACACAGGGATCCACACTGAAGCTTTCTTT; cdr3_aa: CASSDTGIHTEAFF
v_call: TRBV2; j_call: TRBJ1-3; clone_size: many; d_call: .; cdr3_nt: TGTGCCAGCAGTGCAGGCCTCTCTGGAAACACCATATATTTT; cdr3_aa: CASSAGLSGNTIYF
v_call: TRBV13; j_call: TRBJ1-2; clone_size: many; d_call: TRBD1; cdr3_nt: TGTGCCAGCACCTTTGAAACAGGGGCCAACTATGGCTACACCTTC; cdr3_aa: CASTFETGANYGYTF
v_call: TRBV7-9; j_call: TRBJ2-7; clone_size: .; d_call: .; cdr3_nt: TGTGCCAGCAGCTTAATGATGGATTCCTACGAGCAGTACTTC; cdr3_aa: CASSLMMDSYEQYF
v_call: TRBV28; j_call: TRBJ2-3; clone_size: many; d_call: .; cdr3_nt: TGTGCCAGCAGTTACGGTGGAACAGATACGCAGTATTTT; cdr3_aa: CASSYGGTDTQYF
v_call: TRBV7-6; j_call: TRBJ2-3; clone_size: few; d_call: .; cdr3_nt: TGTGCCAGCAGCTTAGGGGGGATATGGTCCACAGATACGCAGTATTTT; cdr3_aa: CASSLGGIWSTDTQYF
v_call: TRBV12-5; j_call: TRBJ1-1; clone_size: many; d_call: .; cdr3_nt: TGTGCTAGTGGTTTGGCTAGAACAGGACGGACGAACACTGAAGCTTTCTTT; cdr3_aa: CASGLARTGRTNTEAFF
v_call: TRBV27; j_call: TRBJ2-2; clone_size: few; d_call: .; cdr3_nt: TGTGCCAGCAGTTTATGGGACGGATACACCGGGGAGCTGTTTTTT; cdr3_aa: CASSLWDGYTGELFF
v_call: TRBV11-1; j_call: TRBJ2-3; clone_size: .; d_call: TRBD2; cdr3_nt: TGTGCCAGCAGCTTGGTACTAGCGGGGGCACTCCCCACAGATACGCAGTATTTT; cdr3_aa: CASSLVLAGALPTDTQYF
v_call: TRBV7-2; j_call: TRBJ2-3; clone_size: many; d_call: TRBD2; cdr3_nt: TGTGCCAGCAGCTTAAGGGTTGCGGGAGGGCCTGATACGCAGTATTTT; cdr3_aa: CASSLRVAGGPDTQYF
v_call: TRBV30; j_call: TRBJ2-1; clone_size: few; d_call: .; cdr3_nt: TGTGCCTGCAACAGGGGGGGGAGCGCAAGCTCCTACAATGAGCAGTTCTTC; cdr3_aa: CACNRGGSASSYNEQFF
v_call: TRBV6-1; j_call: TRBJ2-7; clone_size: .; d_call: .; cdr3_nt: TGTGCCAGCAGTGAAGTCGACGAGCAGTACTTC; cdr3_aa: CASSEVDEQYF